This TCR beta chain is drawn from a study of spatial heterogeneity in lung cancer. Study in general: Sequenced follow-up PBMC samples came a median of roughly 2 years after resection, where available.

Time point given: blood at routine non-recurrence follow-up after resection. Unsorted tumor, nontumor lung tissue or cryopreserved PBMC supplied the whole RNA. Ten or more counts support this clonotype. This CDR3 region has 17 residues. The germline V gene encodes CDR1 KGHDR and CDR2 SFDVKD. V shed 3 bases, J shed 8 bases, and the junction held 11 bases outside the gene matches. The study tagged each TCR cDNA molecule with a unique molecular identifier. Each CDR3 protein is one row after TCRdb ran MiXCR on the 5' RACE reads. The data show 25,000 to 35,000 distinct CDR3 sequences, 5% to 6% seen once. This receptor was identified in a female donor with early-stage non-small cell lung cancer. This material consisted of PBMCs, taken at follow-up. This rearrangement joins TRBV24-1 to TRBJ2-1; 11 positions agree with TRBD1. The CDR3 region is CATSDPGQGARVYEQFF. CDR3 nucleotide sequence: TGTGCCACCAGTGATCCTGGACAGGGGGCGAGAGTCTATGAGCAGTTCTTC.